This record concerns one T cell receptor beta chain sequence. TCRdb keeps only in-frame clones here, not all; method: immunoSEQ multiplex PCR. The data hold 130,000 or so clones, with around 90% observed a single time. The sample comes from a study of cytomegalovirus exposure and HLA in healthy donors. The CDR3 has 14 amino acids. Trimming at V came to 1 base and at J to 3 bases, leaving 5 bases not matched to a gene. Germline CDR1 reads GTSNPN; CDR2 reads SVGIG (reference sequence). A roughly 120-subject validation cohort, separate from the roughly 670-subject first cohort, supplied the donors. Source material: PBMCs. The clonotype comes from a woman younger than 30 in good health and CMV-seronegative. The rearrangement uses TRBV30 and TRBJ2-7; 8 positions match TRBD2. CDR3 in DNA: TGTGCCTGGAGTGGCGGGGGGCCCCTCTACGAGCAGTACTTC. Translating gives CAWSGGGPLYEQYF.